These 29 T cell receptor beta chains came from one sample sequenced in a study of regulatory T cells in long-lasting Graves disease. Time point in this sample: newly diagnosed GD, antithyroid drugs for less than 3 months. Construction of the TCR library relied on RNA isolated from PBMCs. The authors built TCR beta libraries using iRepertoire HTBI primers and Arm-PCR of CDR3 regions. TCRdb called the multiplex PCR reads again in MiXCR, with one record for every CDR3 protein. The table shows hundreds of thousands of distinct CDR3 sequences, with around 16% occurring only once. The data were also submitted as part of a second study, on T cells in Graves' hyperthyroidism and ophthalmopathy.

This material consisted of peripheral blood mononuclear cells (PBMCs), taken at new diagnosis, from a patient treated with antithyroid drugs. The receptors stem from a woman aged 40 to 65 with Graves disease.

This clonotype was counted only a few times. The V gene is TRBV24-1, the J gene TRBJ2-1; D is possibly TRBD2 (5 bases). The CDR3 extends over 13 amino acids. Per germline, CDR1 KGHDR and CDR2 SFDVKD. V dropped 3 bases and J dropped 8 bases, with 10 bases sitting between them. The CDR3 region is CATSDLGVYEQFF. In DNA, the CDR3 is TGTGCCACCAGTGATCTCGGGGTGTATGAGCAGTTCTTC.

Ten or more counts support this clonotype. V gene TRBV9 combines with J gene TRBJ2-3, with D hard to call. Germline V gene lookup returns CDR1 SGDLS and CDR2 YYNGEE. The V end was cut by 4 bases, the J end by 2 bases, with 11 bases between. This CDR3 region has 14 residues. CDR3: CASSSPNYTDTQYF. CDR3 DNA: TGTGCCAGCAGCTCACCGAACTACACAGATACGCAGTATTTT.

As to this clonotype: Given a much more abundant clone one base away, this may be a read error. The chain carries TRBV18 and TRBJ2-3, with a possible D match to TRBD2 (7 bases). Germline values: CDR1 KGHSH, CDR2 LQKENI. The V end lost 4 bases, the J end lost 4 bases, and 15 bases lay between the germline ends. The CDR3 is 15 amino acids. CDR3 residues: CASSLPGGPSDTQYF. CDR3 coding DNA: TGTGCCAGCTCACTCCCCGGGGGGCCATCAGATACGCAGTATTTT.

This clonotype was seen repeatedly, ten times or more. The chain combines TRBV5-1 with TRBJ2-1; 7 nucleotides match TRBD1. There are 12 residues in the CDR3. After removal of 5 bases from V and 4 bases from J, the junction contained 0 bases not matched to a gene. The germline gives CDR1 SGHRS, CDR2 YFSETQ. The CDR3 reads CASRQGYNEQFF. CDR3 bases: TGCGCCAGCAGACAGGGGTACAATGAGCAGTTCTTC.

V gene TRBV5-1 combines with J gene TRBJ2-5; tentatively, D is TRBD1 (5 bases). Germline V gene lookup returns CDR1 SGHRS and CDR2 YFSETQ. Trimming shortened V by 6 bases and J by 2 bases, and 11 bases separated the two germline ends. This CDR3 contains 13 residues. The CDR3 coding sequence is TGCGCCAGCACTAGACAGCTTCAAGAGACCCAGTACTTC. This translates into CASTRQLQETQYF.

The V and J genes are TRBV19 and TRBJ1-2, with D unresolved. The CDR3 spans 12 residues. V lost 1 base and J 7 bases, leaving 7 bases between the germline ends. Germline V gene data show CDR1 as LNHDA and CDR2 as SQIVND (reference sequence). Here the CDR3 DNA reads TGTGCCAGTAGTATAGGTACAACTGGCTACACCTTC. Residues: CASSIGTTGYTF. The full variable domain, in which reference TRBV19 and TRBJ1-2 provide the parts outside the CDR3, is DGGITQSPKYLFRKEGQNVTLSCEQNLNHDAMYWYRQDPGQGLRLIYYSQIVNDFQKGDIAEGYSVSREKKESFPLTVTSAQKNPTAFYLCASSIGTTGYTFGSGTRLTVV.

This clonotype was observed at least ten times. The chain links TRBV6-9 to TRBJ2-5, with 11 bases identical to TRBD2. Germline CDR1 and CDR2: MNHGY and SVAAGI. The ends lost 4 bases at V and 0 bases at J; junction bases unmatched: 10. This CDR3 contains 18 residues. The DNA of the CDR3 is TGTGCCAGCAGTTCCCTCCCGACTAGCGGGGACTACCAAGAGACCCAGTACTTC. It yields the protein CASSSLPTSGDYQETQYF.

Of note for this clonotype: This clone may be a read error of a much larger clone one base away. The chain combines TRBV7-9 with TRBJ2-2; no definite D call. This CDR3 is 14 amino acids long. The germline V gene has CDR1 SEHNR and CDR2 FQNEAQ (reference sequence). The V and J ends lost 2 bases and 0 bases respectively, with 4 bases between them. CDR3 in DNA: TGTGCCAGCAGCTTAATGACGAACACCGGGGAGCTGTTTTTT. Its translation: CASSLMTNTGELFF.

This clonotype was seen ten or more times. This rearrangement joins TRBV2 to TRBJ1-5; 8 nucleotides match TRBD1. The V gene end was trimmed by 6 bases and the J gene end by 1 base; junction bases not matched to a gene: 5. The V gene's germline CDR1 is SNHLY and CDR2 FYNNEI. The CDR3 is 15 residues long. The CDR3, as DNA: TGTGCCAGCAGAGGACAGGGTTTAAGCAATCAGCCCCAGCATTTT. This gives the protein CASRGQGLSNQPQHF.

This clonotype has a count of ten or more. V usage is TRBV12-3 or TRBV12-4 and J usage is TRBJ2-7; 11 nucleotides agree with TRBD1. V shed 2 bases, J shed 9 bases, and the junction held 9 bases outside the gene matches. This CDR3 is 15 amino acids long. The chain's CDR3 is CASSLPPGQGVLQYF. In nucleotides, the CDR3 is TGTGCCAGCAGTTTACCTCCGGGACAGGGGGTTTTGCAGTACTTC.

The table lists this clonotype with many counts. The chain joins TRBV6-1 to TRBJ1-1; no clear D. The CDR3 spans 15 residues. Between the trimmed V and J ends, which lost 5 bases and 1 base, there was a span of 14 bases. Looked up from germline, CDR1 is MNHNS and CDR2 is SASEGT. The chain's CDR3 is CASSPLGASNTEAFF. The CDR3 nucleotides are TGTGCCAGCAGTCCCCTCGGAGCCTCGAACACTGAAGCTTTCTTT.

This rearrangement joins TRBV4-1 to TRBJ1-1; D perhaps matches TRBD1 (6 bases). Germline CDR1 is MGHRA and CDR2 is YSYEKL. Trimming left V 3 bases short and J 4 bases short, with 12 bases between. CDR3 length: 14 amino acids. The CDR3 loop reads CASSQPRGRTEAFF. For the CDR3, the DNA is TGCGCCAGCAGCCAGCCTCGGGGGCGCACTGAAGCTTTCTTT.

This clonotype was counted ten times or more. V is TRBV7-2 and J is TRBJ2-1; 7 nucleotides line up with TRBD2. The CDR3 covers 15 residues. CDR1 and CDR2 (germline): SGHTA, FQGNSA. V shed 3 bases and J 4 bases; nucleotides not matched to a gene: 6. The chain's CDR3 is CASSFSGTNYNEQFF. The CDR3 DNA follows: TGTGCCAGCAGCTTTTCCGGGACTAATTACAATGAGCAGTTCTTC.

This clonotype was counted ten times or more. The chain employs TRBV12-3 or TRBV12-4 and TRBJ1-6; no clear D gene. The CDR3 consists of 12 residues. Trimming shortened V by 3 bases and J by 9 bases, and 6 bases separated the two germline ends. CDR3 DNA sequence: TGTGCCAGCAGTTTCTACGGTTCACCCCTCCACTTT. Its translation is CASSFYGSPLHF.

The chain couples TRBV2 to TRBJ1-3; D gene ambiguous. The germline CDR1 and CDR2 sequences are SNHLY and FYNNEI. The CDR3 runs to 13 residues. Trimming removed 5 bases from V and 0 bases from J, with 5 bases in between. CDR3 residues: CASSRISGNTIYF. CDR3 DNA: TGTGCCAGCAGTCGGATCTCTGGAAACACCATATATTTT.

The chain has TRBV7-3 and TRBJ2-6, with TRBD2 as a possible D gene (5 bases). Per germline, CDR1 SGHTA and CDR2 FQGTGA. This CDR3 is built from 15 residues. V was shortened by 3 bases and J by 4 bases, with 10 bases between the two germline ends. CDR3 region: CASSFGNLGANVLTF. The CDR3 DNA reads as TGTGCCAGCAGCTTCGGGAACCTCGGGGCCAACGTCCTGACTTTC.

This clonotype has at least ten counts. V gene TRBV7-3 combines with J gene TRBJ1-1; a possible D gene is TRBD1 (5 bases). There are 13 residues in the CDR3. Germline values: CDR1 SGHTA, CDR2 FQGTGA. V dropped 5 bases and J dropped 1 base, with 8 bases sitting between them. The CDR3 reads CASSMDKNTEAFF. In DNA form, the CDR3 reads TGTGCCAGCAGCATGGACAAGAACACTGAAGCTTTCTTT. Based on the CDR3 plus reference TRBV7-3 and TRBJ1-1, the full variable domain is GAGVSQTPSNKVTEKGKYVELRCDPISGHTALYWYRQSLGQGPEFLIYFQGTGAADDSGLPNDRFFAVRPEGSVSTLKIQRTERGDSAVYLCASSMDKNTEAFFGQGTRLTVV.

This clonotype was seen ten or more times. The V gene is TRBV7-9, the J gene TRBJ1-3; no clear D gene. V was pared by 6 bases and J by 2 bases, with 11 bases between. Germline values: CDR1 SEHNR, CDR2 FQNEAQ (reference sequence). The CDR3 contains 14 residues. The CDR3 nucleotides are TGTGCCAGCAGTTATCAGACCGCTGGAAACACCATATATTTT. This encodes CASSYQTAGNTIYF.

This clonotype was detected ten times or more. The gene calls are TRBV7-9 and TRBJ1-2; no clear D. Germline V gives CDR1 SEHNR, CDR2 FQNEAQ (reference sequence). CDR3 length equals 13 residues. V lost 3 bases to trimming and J lost 3 bases, with 8 bases between them. The CDR3 DNA reads TGTGCCAGCAGCTTGGCAGAGCACTATGGCTACACCTTC. As protein: CASSLAEHYGYTF.

The V gene is TRBV12-5, the J gene TRBJ1-3, with no clear D. This CDR3 is built from 15 residues. CDR1 and CDR2 from the germline V gene are LGHNT and FRNRAP. V lost 1 base to trimming and J lost 1 base, with 8 bases between them. This chain's CDR3 is CASGLAAGSGNTIYF. CDR3 nucleotide sequence: TGTGCTAGTGGTTTGGCGGCCGGGTCTGGAAACACCATATATTTT.

This clonotype showed up many times. This chain's CDR3 is CAWSGVRGYEQYF. Here the CDR3 DNA reads TGTGCCTGGAGTGGGGTCAGGGGCTACGAGCAGTACTTC. The chain combines TRBV30 with TRBJ2-7; tentatively, D is TRBD1 (6 bases). V gave up 1 base and J gave up 3 bases, with 10 bases separating them. CDR3 size: 13 residues. Germline V gene lookup returns CDR1 GTSNPN and CDR2 SVGIG (reference sequence). Filled out from reference TRBV30 and TRBJ2-7, the complete variable domain reads SQTIHQWPATLVQPVGSPLSLECTVEGTSNPNLYWYRQAAGRGLQLLFYSVGIGQISSEVPQNLSASRPQDRQFILSSKKLLLSDSGFYLCAWSGVRGYEQYFGPGTRLTVT.

This clonotype was seen many times. The chain joins TRBV5-4 to TRBJ2-2; D unresolved. The CDR3 spans 13 residues. The germline gives CDR1 SGHNT, CDR2 YYREEE (reference sequence). V was pared by 1 base and J by 5 bases, with 6 bases between. This chain's CDR3 is CASSLSATGELFF. The CDR3 nucleotides are TGTGCCAGCAGCTTGTCGGCGACCGGGGAGCTGTTTTTT.

The sample holds many counts of this clonotype. The J gene is TRBJ2-1, the V gene TRBV2; 7 positions agree with TRBD1. The trim removed 8 bases at V and 2 bases at J, leaving 6 bases unmatched. Germline CDR1 and CDR2: SNHLY and FYNNEI. The CDR3 totals 14 residues. Written as DNA, the CDR3 is TGTGCCAGCGGGGACAGACAGCCCTACAATGAGCAGTTCTTC. Its translation: CASGDRQPYNEQFF.

The chain is built from TRBV6-5 and TRBJ2-4; D call uncertain. Trimming left V 0 bases short and J 0 bases short, with 6 bases between. Germline V gene data show CDR1 as MNHEY and CDR2 as SVGAGI. This CDR3 is built from 15 residues. In nucleotides, the CDR3 is TGTGCCAGCAGTTACTCTGTGATAGCCAAAAACATTCAGTACTTC. Protein sequence: CASSYSVIAKNIQYF.

The genes are TRBV10-1 and TRBJ2-1; 7 bases are a match to TRBD2. The CDR3 consists of 16 residues. CDR1 WNHNN and CDR2 SYGVQD come from the germline V gene (reference sequence). Trimming removed 5 bases from V and 2 bases from J; junction bases left unmatched: 9. CDR3 protein: CASSKFREVPYNEQFF. The CDR3 DNA follows: TGCGCCAGCAGTAAGTTTCGGGAGGTGCCCTACAATGAGCAGTTCTTC.

At least ten counts were recorded for this clonotype. The rearrangement uses TRBV6-1 and TRBJ2-3; TRBD1 matches at 9 bases. The V and J ends lost 3 bases and 7 bases, in that order; junction bases with no gene match: 11. Germline V gene lookup returns CDR1 MNHNS and CDR2 SASEGT. The CDR3 length is 16 residues. The CDR3 DNA is TGTGCCAGCAGTGAGCCGGGACAGGGTTCCACGAATACGCAGTATTTT. Its translation: CASSEPGQGSTNTQYF.

This clonotype was counted at least ten times. The chain couples TRBV2 to TRBJ1-1; D is ambiguous. The V and J ends lost 5 bases and 2 bases respectively, with 12 bases between them. Germline V gene lookup returns CDR1 SNHLY and CDR2 FYNNEI. The CDR3 totals 14 residues. The CDR3 sequence: CASSRRTINTEAFF. The CDR3 nucleotides read TGTGCCAGCAGTCGGCGGACCATAAACACTGAAGCTTTCTTT.

The CDR3 reads CASRPPEDNEQFF. Here the CDR3 DNA reads TGCGCCAGCAGGCCCCCCGAAGACAATGAGCAGTTCTTC. The gene calls are TRBV10-2 and TRBJ2-1; D gene ambiguous. The CDR3 has 13 residues. Germline assignment: CDR1 WSHSY and CDR2 SAAADI. V was clipped by 6 bases and J by 5 bases, with 11 bases between them.

The chain combines TRBV29-1 with TRBJ1-1, with 8 bases aligning to TRBD1. Germline assignment: CDR1 SQVTM and CDR2 ANQGSEA. Trimming at V came to 7 bases and at J to 6 bases, leaving 10 bases not matched to a gene. There are 13 residues in the CDR3. In DNA, the CDR3 is TGCAGCGGGGAGGGACAGGTTAACGCTGAAGCTTTCTTT. As protein: CSGEGQVNAEAFF.